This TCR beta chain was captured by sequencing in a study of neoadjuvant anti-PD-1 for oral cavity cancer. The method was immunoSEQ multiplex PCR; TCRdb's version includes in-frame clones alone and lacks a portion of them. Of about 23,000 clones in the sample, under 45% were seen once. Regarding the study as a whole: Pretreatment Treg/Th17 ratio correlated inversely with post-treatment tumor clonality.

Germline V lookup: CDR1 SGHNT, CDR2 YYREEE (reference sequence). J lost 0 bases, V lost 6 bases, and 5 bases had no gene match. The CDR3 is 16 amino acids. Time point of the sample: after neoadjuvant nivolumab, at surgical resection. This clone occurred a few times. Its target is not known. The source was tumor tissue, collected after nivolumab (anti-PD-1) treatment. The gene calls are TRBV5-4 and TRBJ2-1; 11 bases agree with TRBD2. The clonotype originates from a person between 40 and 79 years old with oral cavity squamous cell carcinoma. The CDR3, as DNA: TGTGCCAGCAACGTTAGCGGGGGGGACTCCTACAATGAGCAGTTCTTC. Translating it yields CASNVSGGDSYNEQFF.